The rows below give T cell receptor beta chains drawn from one sample of a study of blood T cells in healthy people across ages. TCRdb reanalysed the 5' RACE reads using MiXCR and keeps one entry per CDR3 protein. The sample has more than 700,000 distinct CDR3 sequences, 46% seen once. Sequenced: blood. All receptors come from an elderly man in good health. Both conserved end residues are part of each CDR3. The D gene is left open where the match is weak. Not all rows give a size; the values are once, few, many and, for expanded clones, a class.

j_call	d_call	clone_size	v_call	cdr3_nt	cdr3_aa
TRBJ2-5	TRBD2	few	TRBV20-1	TGCAGTGCTAGGACTAGCGGGACTAAAGAGACCCAGTACTTC	CSARTSGTKETQYF
TRBJ2-7	TRBD2	few	TRBV20-1	TGCAGTGCGAATGGACTAGCGGGAGTAAACGAGCAGTACTTC	CSANGLAGVNEQYF
TRBJ2-5	-	many	TRBV10-3	TGTGCCATCAGTGGAGGGCTGGGGCGAGAGACCCAGTACTTC	CAISGGLGRETQYF
TRBJ1-5	-	-	TRBV20-1	TGCAGTGCTAGAGACCAACCTAGGGGGTTCAATCAGCCCCAGCATTTT	CSARDQPRGFNQPQHF
TRBJ2-3	-	-	TRBV4-3	TGCGCCAGCAGCCAAGATTCATGGGGGAGGACAGATACGCAGTATTTT	CASSQDSWGRTDTQYF
TRBJ1-5	-	-	TRBV10-3	TGTGCCATCAGTCAGACAGAGGGCAATCAGCCCCAGCATTTT	CAISQTEGNQPQHF
TRBJ1-4	-	-	TRBV4-3	TGCGCCAGCAGCCAAGAAGTCTTTTCGGATGAAAAACTGTTTTTT	CASSQEVFSDEKLFF
TRBJ2-7	TRBD2	-	TRBV5-6	TGTGCCAGCAGCCCAAGACTAGCGGGAGCAAACGAGCAGTACTTC	CASSPRLAGANEQYF
TRBJ2-3	-	many	TRBV18	TGTGCCAGCTCACCAAGACAGCAAGCTAGCACAGATACGCAGTATTTT	CASSPRQQASTDTQYF
TRBJ2-5	-	-	TRBV12-3/TRBV12-4	TGTGCCAGCAGTTTTATAGAGACCCAGTACTTC	CASSFIETQYF
TRBJ2-1	TRBD1	-	TRBV7-9	TGTGCCAGCAGCTTAGTGGGACAGAGGGCAAATGAGCAGTTCTTC	CASSLVGQRANEQFF
TRBJ2-5	TRBD1	-	TRBV29-1	TGCAGCGTTGAAGACGGCAGGGGGCTTAGGGAGACCCAGTACTTC	CSVEDGRGLRETQYF
TRBJ2-5	TRBD1	-	TRBV29-1	TGCAGCGCTCCGGACAGGGAAAGTTCCTCCGCGGAGACCCAGTACTTC	CSAPDRESSSAETQYF
TRBJ2-3	-	-	TRBV27	TGTGCCAGCAGGTTAGAGAGTAGCACAGATACGCAGTATTTT	CASRLESSTDTQYF
TRBJ1-2	-	-	TRBV3-1	TGTGCCAGCAGCCAAGATCTGATCTCCTATGGCTACACCTTC	CASSQDLISYGYTF
TRBJ1-5	-	few	TRBV4-1	TGCGCCAGCAGCCAAGCTCCACAGCCAAATCAGCCCCAGCATTTT	CASSQAPQPNQPQHF
TRBJ2-7	TRBD1	-	TRBV11-2	TGTGCCAGCAGCTTAGTGGGGGCCGGGACAGGCTACGAGCAGTACTTC	CASSLVGAGTGYEQYF
TRBJ2-1	TRBD2	once	TRBV5-1	TGCGCCAGCAGGAGTCCCGGGACTAGCGGGAGTAATGAGCAGTTCTTC	CASRSPGTSGSNEQFF
TRBJ2-5	-	-	TRBV2	TGTGCCACAGCAGGGGCAGACTGGGAGCAGTACTTC	CATAGADWEQYF
TRBJ2-7	-	-	TRBV13	TGTGCCAGCAGCTTAGTAGGTTTGACCGTTCCCTCCGACGAGCAGTACTTC	CASSLVGLTVPSDEQYF
TRBJ2-1	-	-	TRBV12-3/TRBV12-4	TGTGCCAGCAGTCGAGGGACGAACTACAATGAGCAGTTCTTC	CASSRGTNYNEQFF
TRBJ1-2	-	once	TRBV29-1	TGCAGCGTTGCTTCCGGCTACACCTTC	CSVASGYTF
TRBJ2-3	-	-	TRBV20-1	TGCAGTGCTAGAGAACCTACTAGGGGTAGTGTAGATACGCAGTATTTT	CSAREPTRGSVDTQYF
TRBJ2-1	TRBD2	-	TRBV3-1	TGTGCCAGCAGCCCTCTAACCGGGGGGGCGGGAGAGACCCAGTTCTTC	CASSPLTGGAGETQFF
TRBJ1-2	-	-	TRBV20-1	TGCAGTGCTTGGGACTTTTATGGCTACACCTTC	CSAWDFYGYTF
TRBJ1-4	TRBD1	few	TRBV25-1	TGTGCCAGCAGTGACCCACAGGGGTCGAGTGAAAAACTGTTTTTT	CASSDPQGSSEKLFF
TRBJ2-7	-	-	TRBV30	TGTGCCTGGAGTGGGAAACAACCGACCAATGAGCAGTACTTC	CAWSGKQPTNEQYF
TRBJ2-5	-	few	TRBV5-6	TGTGCCAGCAGCCCAACCCAGGCGGAGACCCAGTACTTC	CASSPTQAETQYF
TRBJ2-5	TRBD2	-	TRBV29-1	TGCAGCGTTGAAACTAGCGGGGCACAAGAGACCCAGTACTTC	CSVETSGAQETQYF
TRBJ2-7	TRBD1	-	TRBV9	TGTGCCAGCAGCGCAGGGACAGCAAACCTCTACGAGCAGTACTTC	CASSAGTANLYEQYF
TRBJ2-1	-	many	TRBV7-9	TGTGCCAGCAGTCATTGGGGGAATGAGCAGTTCTTC	CASSHWGNEQFF
TRBJ2-7	TRBD2	few	TRBV20-1	TGCAGTGCTAGAGATGCGGCACGCGGGAGGGGCGAGCAGTACTTC	CSARDAARGRGEQYF
TRBJ2-1	-	-	TRBV21-1	TGTGCGGGCAAAGAGGGAGGTTTCAATGAGCAGTTCTTC	CAGKEGGFNEQFF
TRBJ2-1	TRBD2	-	TRBV7-2	TGTGCCAGCAGCTACAAATTTGGAGCGGGAGGGGCGTACAATGAGCAGTTCTTC	CASSYKFGAGGAYNEQFF
TRBJ2-6	-	-	TRBV20-1	TGCAGTGCTCCCCTGTCTGGGGCCAACGTCCTGACTTTC	CSAPLSGANVLTF
TRBJ2-7	TRBD2	-	TRBV9	TGTGCCAGCAGCGTACTAGCGGGAGGCCACGAGCAGTACTTC	CASSVLAGGHEQYF
TRBJ2-1	-	-	TRBV7-3	TGTGCCAGCAGCTTACATCTCGGGGGAGCATACAATGAGCAGTTCTTC	CASSLHLGGAYNEQFF